This T cell receptor beta chain emerged from a study of blood T cell repertoires in COVID-19. Overall study: PBMCs, B-cell-depleted T cells, or T cells were the source of the cDNA or gDNA that made up the material.

CDR3 size: 17 residues. In germline, CDR1 is MGHRA, CDR2 YSYEKL. V gave up 1 base and J gave up 5 bases, with 20 bases separating them. Patients in Seattle were enrolled during active infection, then followed longitudinally. The assay was immunoSEQ multiplex PCR, and TCRdb's table has in-frame clones only and misses some. This table holds 60,000 or so clones, approximately 80% found once. This TCR was recovered from a man aged 30 to 39 with COVID-19, enrolled during active disease. The chain has TRBV4-1 and TRBJ2-5; tentatively, D is TRBD2 (6 bases). Sequencing was carried out using peripheral blood. The CDR3: CASSQGWTGSWFETQYF. The CDR3 DNA follows: TGCGCCAGCAGCCAAGGATGGACCGGGAGTTGGTTCGAGACCCAGTACTTC.